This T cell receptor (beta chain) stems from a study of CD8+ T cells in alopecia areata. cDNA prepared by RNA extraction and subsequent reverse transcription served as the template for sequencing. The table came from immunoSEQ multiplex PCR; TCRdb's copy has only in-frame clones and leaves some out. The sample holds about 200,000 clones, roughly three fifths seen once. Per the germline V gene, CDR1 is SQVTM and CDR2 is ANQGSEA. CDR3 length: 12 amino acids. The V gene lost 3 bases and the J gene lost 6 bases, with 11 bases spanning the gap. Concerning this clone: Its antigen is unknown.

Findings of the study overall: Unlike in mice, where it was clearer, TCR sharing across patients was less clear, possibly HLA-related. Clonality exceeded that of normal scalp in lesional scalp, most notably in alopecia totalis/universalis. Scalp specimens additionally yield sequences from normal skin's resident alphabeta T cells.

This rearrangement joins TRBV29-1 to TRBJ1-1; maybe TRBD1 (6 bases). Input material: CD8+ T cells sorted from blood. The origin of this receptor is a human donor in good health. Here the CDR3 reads CSVESDSPEAFF. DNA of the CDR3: TGCAGCGTTGAGTCGGACAGCCCTGAAGCTTTCTTT.